Sequencing of this T cell receptor (beta chain) was carried out in a study of blood T cell repertoires in COVID-19. Study-wide background: COVID-19 samples collected from the United States, Italy and Spain covered acute and convalescent phases.

Repertoires were generated with immunoSEQ multiplex PCR, while TCRdb's copy carries only in-frame clones and drops some. The sample has about 400,000 clones; over 85% are singletons. V was trimmed by 5 bases and J by 0 bases, leaving 15 bases between them. In germline, CDR1 is SGHRS, CDR2 YFSETQ. The CDR3 length is 16 residues. Across under 25 US areas, participants ranged in age from roughly 18 to 95 years. Cohort assignment relied on participant-reported clinical history. Donors in Cohort 3 who had recovered were those with two negative PCRs, healthcare professional clearance, or resolution of their symptoms.

Sequencing was performed on PBMCs or T cells enriched from blood (not recorded which). The chain couples TRBV5-1 to TRBJ2-1; no definite D call. This TCR came from a woman in her 30s who had recovered from COVID-19. The CDR3 DNA is TGCGCCAGCAGAATTGGTTTCCTGAGCTCCTACAATGAGCAGTTCTTC. It codes for CASRIGFLSSYNEQFF. Using reference TRBV5-1 and TRBJ2-1 for the parts outside the CDR3, the full variable domain is KAGVTQTPRYLIKTRGQQVTLSCSPISGHRSVSWYQQTPGQGLQFLFEYFSETQRNKGNFPGRFSGRQFSNSRSEMNVSTLELGDSALYLCASRIGFLSSYNEQFFGPGTRLTVL.